These 7 T cell receptor beta chains came from one sample sequenced in a study of neoadjuvant anti-PD-1 for oral cavity cancer. Documented time point: after neoadjuvant nivolumab, at surgical resection. TCRdb's copy holds only in-frame clones and misses some; the assay was immunoSEQ multiplex PCR. The sample includes just over 65,000 clones, about 88% of them seen just once. Here the sequenced sample was PBMCs, taken after nivolumab (anti-PD-1) treatment. The origin of the receptors is a person between 40 and 85 years old with oral cavity squamous cell carcinoma.

V gene TRBV27 combines with J gene TRBJ1-1, with D maybe TRBD1 (5 bases). This CDR3 is built from 16 residues. Trimming took off 0 bases at V and 0 bases at J, with 11 bases between the two ends. Germline assignment: CDR1 MNHEY and CDR2 SMNVEV (reference sequence). CDR3 sequence: CASSLSLTGMNTEAFF. The CDR3 nucleotides are TGTGCCAGCAGTTTATCCCTCACAGGAATGAACACTGAAGCTTTCTTT.

In the case of this clone: The junction differs from germline at one of its ends, possibly a read error. The chain employs TRBV7-7 and TRBJ2-5; D uncertain. Germline CDR1 is SSHAT and CDR2 is FNYEAQ (reference sequence). The CDR3 has 13 residues. The CDR3 nucleotides read TGTGCTAGCAGCTTAAAAGGGTGGGAGACCCAGTACTTC. Amino acid sequence: CASSLKGWETQYF.

The chain couples TRBV6-5 to TRBJ1-2, with no clear D. The CDR3 has 12 residues. V lost 8 bases and J 5 bases, leaving 12 bases between the germline ends. Germline values: CDR1 MNHEY, CDR2 SVGAGI. The CDR3 protein is CASAGSTYGYTF. CDR3 DNA sequence: TGTGCCAGCGCGGGGTCGACGTATGGCTACACCTTC.

This clone was counted between two and nine times. This chain uses TRBV18 with TRBJ2-1; a weak D match, TRBD2 (5 bases). V was cut by 6 bases and J by 5 bases, with 14 bases left in between. This CDR3 region has 14 residues. Germline CDR1 KGHSH, CDR2 LQKENI. This CDR3 reads CASSLTSINNEQFF. The CDR3 DNA is TGTGCCAGCTCCCTTACTAGTATTAACAATGAGCAGTTCTTC.

This chain uses TRBV27 with TRBJ2-3; 12 nucleotides align to TRBD2. CDR1 is MNHEY and CDR2 is SMNVEV in the germline V gene (reference sequence). V dropped 6 bases and J dropped 3; count of bases not matched to a gene: 13. The CDR3 has 18 amino acids. The CDR3 region has the DNA TGTGCCAGCAGCCCCCAGTCTAGCGGGAGGGCCACGACAGATACGCAGTATTTT. Translation: CASSPQSSGRATTDTQYF.

The chain employs TRBV6-5 and TRBJ1-2, with D uncertain. Germline CDR1 MNHEY, CDR2 SVGAGI. The V end was cut by 4 bases, the J end by 4 bases, with 10 bases between. The CDR3 consists of 13 residues. This CDR3 reads CASSFQAIYGYTF. CDR3 sequence (DNA): TGTGCCAGCAGTTTTCAGGCCATCTATGGCTACACCTTC.

J is TRBJ2-7 and V is TRBV27; the match to TRBD2 covers 7 bases. The CDR3 sequence is 14 residues long. Losses at the gene ends were 9 bases for V and 3 bases for J; bases not matched to a gene: 11. CDR1 MNHEY and CDR2 SMNVEV come from the germline V gene (reference sequence). The CDR3 nucleotides are TGTGCCAGTAGGACTCCGGGACTATACTACGAGCAGTACTTC. Residues: CASRTPGLYYEQYF.